Listed here are 4 T cell receptor beta chains from one sample, sequenced in a study of T cell responses to AZD1222 COVID-19 vaccine. The method was immunoSEQ multiplex PCR; TCRdb's version includes in-frame clones alone and lacks a portion of them. Counted here are 130,000 to 150,000 clones, about 91% occurring once; the ten biggest clones make up less than 15%. The sequenced sample was peripheral blood, obtained on day 0 of AZD1222 vaccination. These receptors originate from an adult in good health.

The J gene is TRBJ2-1, the V gene TRBV7-2; tentative D call: TRBD2 (5 bases). The V gene's germline CDR1 is SGHTA and CDR2 FQGNSA. Deletions cut 0 bases from V and 10 bases from J, with 19 bases between. The CDR3 is made up of 16 amino acids. This chain's CDR3 is CASSLALAANRGEQFF. The CDR3 bases are TGTGCCAGCAGCTTAGCCTTGGCGGCTAATAGAGGGGAGCAGTTCTTC.

This rearrangement joins TRBV7-2 to TRBJ1-5; D is uncertain. The germline CDR1 and CDR2 sequences are SGHTA and FQGNSA. The CDR3 has 13 residues. V was trimmed by 6 bases and J by 7 bases, leaving 13 bases between them. CDR3 protein: CASRSTEGQPQHF. The CDR3 DNA reads as TGTGCCAGCAGAAGTACAGAAGGGCAGCCCCAGCATTTT.

The genes are TRBV19 and TRBJ1-5; D possibly corresponds to TRBD1 (5 bases). The V end was cut by 10 bases, the J end by 7 bases, with 14 bases between. CDR1 LNHDA and CDR2 SQIVND come from the germline V gene (reference sequence). The CDR3 spans 12 residues. The CDR3 DNA sequence: TGTGCCACCCGGGACGCCCCCCAGCCCCAGCATTTT. Amino acid sequence: CATRDAPQPQHF.

This clone was seen more than once but under ten times. The chain recombines TRBV7-2 with TRBJ1-2; no firm D call. The germline V and J ends were trimmed by 5 bases and 4 bases, with 14 bases remaining between them. CDR1 is SGHTA, CDR2 FQGNSA, per germline. CDR3 length equals 14 residues. The CDR3 coding sequence is TGTGCCAGCAGCCCGCTGAGGGAATCCTATGGCTACACCTTC. It yields the protein CASSPLRESYGYTF.